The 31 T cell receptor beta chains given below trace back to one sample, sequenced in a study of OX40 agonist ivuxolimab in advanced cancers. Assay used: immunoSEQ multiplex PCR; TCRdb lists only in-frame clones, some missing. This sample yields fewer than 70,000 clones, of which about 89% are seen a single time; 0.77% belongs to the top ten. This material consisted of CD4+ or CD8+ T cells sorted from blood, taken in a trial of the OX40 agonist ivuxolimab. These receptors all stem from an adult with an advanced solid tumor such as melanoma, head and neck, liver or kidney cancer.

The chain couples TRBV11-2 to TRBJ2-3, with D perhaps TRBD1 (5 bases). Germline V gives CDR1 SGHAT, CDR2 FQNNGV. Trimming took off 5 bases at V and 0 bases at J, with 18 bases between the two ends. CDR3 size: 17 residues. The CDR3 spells CASSLQGIGTSTDTQYF. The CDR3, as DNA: TGTGCCAGCAGCCTCCAGGGAATCGGTACTAGCACAGATACGCAGTATTTT.

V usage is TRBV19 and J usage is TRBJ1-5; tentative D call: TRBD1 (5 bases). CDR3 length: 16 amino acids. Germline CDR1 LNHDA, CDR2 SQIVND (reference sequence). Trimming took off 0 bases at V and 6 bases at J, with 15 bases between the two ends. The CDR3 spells CASSIDLREVGQPQHF. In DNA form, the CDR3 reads TGTGCCAGTAGTATAGATCTCAGGGAAGTAGGTCAGCCCCAGCATTTT.

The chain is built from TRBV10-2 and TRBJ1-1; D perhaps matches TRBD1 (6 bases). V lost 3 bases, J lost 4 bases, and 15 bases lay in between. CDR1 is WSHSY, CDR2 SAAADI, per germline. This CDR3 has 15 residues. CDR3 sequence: CASSDAPPQGTEAFF. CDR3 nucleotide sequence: TGCGCCAGCAGTGACGCTCCTCCACAGGGCACTGAAGCTTTCTTT.

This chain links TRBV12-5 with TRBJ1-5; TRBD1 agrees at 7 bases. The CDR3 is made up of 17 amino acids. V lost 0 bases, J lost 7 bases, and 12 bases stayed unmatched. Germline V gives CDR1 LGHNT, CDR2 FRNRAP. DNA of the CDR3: TGTGCTAGTGGTTTGGTGGCAACAGGGGACGCCGGCCAGCCCCAGCATTTT. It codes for CASGLVATGDAGQPQHF.

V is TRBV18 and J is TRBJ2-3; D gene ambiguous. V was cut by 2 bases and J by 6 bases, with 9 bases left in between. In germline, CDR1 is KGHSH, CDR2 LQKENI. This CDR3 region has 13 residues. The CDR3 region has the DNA TGTGCCAGCTCACCAGCCGTGGAGGATACGCAGTATTTT. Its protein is CASSPAVEDTQYF.

CDR3 loop: CASSRTRGYTGELFF. CDR3 in DNA: TGTGCCAGCAGTCGGACTCGAGGATACACCGGGGAGCTGTTTTTT. The gene calls are TRBV6-5 and TRBJ2-2; D possibly corresponds to TRBD2 (5 bases). The germline CDR1 and CDR2 sequences are MNHEY and SVGAGI. CDR3 length equals 15 residues. Trimming removed 5 bases from V and 3 bases from J, with 13 bases in between.

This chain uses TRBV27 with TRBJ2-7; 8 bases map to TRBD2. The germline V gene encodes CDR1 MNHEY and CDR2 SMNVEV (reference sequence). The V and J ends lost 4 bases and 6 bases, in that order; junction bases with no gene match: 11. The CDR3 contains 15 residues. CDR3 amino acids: CASSSLGAGGPEQYF. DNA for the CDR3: TGTGCCAGCAGTTCCTTGGGCGCGGGAGGACCCGAGCAGTACTTC.

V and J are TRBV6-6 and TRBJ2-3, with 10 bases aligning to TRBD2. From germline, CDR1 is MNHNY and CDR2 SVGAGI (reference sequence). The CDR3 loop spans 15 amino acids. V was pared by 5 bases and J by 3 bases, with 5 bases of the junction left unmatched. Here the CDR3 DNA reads TGTGCCAGCAGTAGACAGACTAGCGGGACAGATACGCAGTATTTT. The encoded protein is CASSRQTSGTDTQYF.

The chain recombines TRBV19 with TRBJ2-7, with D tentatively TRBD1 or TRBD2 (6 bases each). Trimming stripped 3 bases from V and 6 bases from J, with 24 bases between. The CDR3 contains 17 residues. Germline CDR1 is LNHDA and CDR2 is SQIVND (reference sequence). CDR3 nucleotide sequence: TGTGCCAGTAGTATCGGTACCTGGGGGGCGAAGGATGCCGAGCAGTACTTC. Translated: CASSIGTWGAKDAEQYF.

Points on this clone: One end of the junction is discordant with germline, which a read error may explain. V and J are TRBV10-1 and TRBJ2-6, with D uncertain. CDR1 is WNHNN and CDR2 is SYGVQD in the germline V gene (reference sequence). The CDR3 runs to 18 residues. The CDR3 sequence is CASSIPEDRQSRANVPTF. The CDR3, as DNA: TGCGCCAGCAGTATACCAGAAGATCGACAAAGTCGGGCCAACGTCCCGACTTTC.

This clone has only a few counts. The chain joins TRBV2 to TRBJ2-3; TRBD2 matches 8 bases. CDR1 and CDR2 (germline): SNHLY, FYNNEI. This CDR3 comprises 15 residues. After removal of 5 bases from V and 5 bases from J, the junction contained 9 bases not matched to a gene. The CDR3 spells CASSRNGGGIDTQYF. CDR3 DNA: TGTGCCAGCAGTCGAAACGGGGGGGGAATAGATACGCAGTATTTT. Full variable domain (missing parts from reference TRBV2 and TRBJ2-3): EPEVTQTPSHQVTQMGQEVILRCVPISNHLYFYWYRQILGQKVEFLVSFYNNEISEKSEIFDDQFSVERPDGSNFTLKIRSTKLEDSAMYFCASSRNGGGIDTQYFGPGTRLTVL.

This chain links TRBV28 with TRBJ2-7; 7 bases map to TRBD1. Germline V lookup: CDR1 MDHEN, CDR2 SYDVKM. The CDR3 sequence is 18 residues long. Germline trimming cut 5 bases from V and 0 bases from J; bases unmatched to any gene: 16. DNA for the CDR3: TGTGCCAGCAGTCGACCGACCGATCCGGGACAGAGCTCCTACGAGCAGTACTTC. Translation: CASSRPTDPGQSSYEQYF.

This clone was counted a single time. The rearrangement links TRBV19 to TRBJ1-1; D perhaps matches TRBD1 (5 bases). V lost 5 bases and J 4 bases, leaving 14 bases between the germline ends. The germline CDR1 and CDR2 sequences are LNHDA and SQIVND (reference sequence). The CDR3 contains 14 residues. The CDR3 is CASSSQGQATEAFF. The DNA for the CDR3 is TGTGCCAGTAGTTCGCAGGGTCAGGCCACTGAAGCTTTCTTT.

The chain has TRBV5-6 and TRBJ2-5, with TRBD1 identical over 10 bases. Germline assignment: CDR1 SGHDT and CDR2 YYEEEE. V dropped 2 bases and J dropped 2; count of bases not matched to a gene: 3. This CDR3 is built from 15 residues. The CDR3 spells CASSFRTGGQETQYF. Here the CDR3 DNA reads TGTGCCAGCAGCTTTAGGACAGGGGGGCAAGAGACCCAGTACTTC.

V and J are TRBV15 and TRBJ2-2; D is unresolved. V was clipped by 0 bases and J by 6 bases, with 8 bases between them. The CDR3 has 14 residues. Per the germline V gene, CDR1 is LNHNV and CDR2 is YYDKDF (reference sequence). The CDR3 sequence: CATSRDLHPGELFF. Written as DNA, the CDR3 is TGTGCCACCAGCAGAGATTTGCACCCCGGGGAGCTGTTTTTT.

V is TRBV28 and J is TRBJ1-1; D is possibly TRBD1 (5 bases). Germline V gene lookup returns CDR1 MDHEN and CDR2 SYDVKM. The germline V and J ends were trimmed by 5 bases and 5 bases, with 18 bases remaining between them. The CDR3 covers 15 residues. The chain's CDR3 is CASSTHLGGVTEAFF. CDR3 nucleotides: TGTGCCAGCAGTACCCACCTGGGGGGGGTGACTGAAGCTTTCTTT.

CDR3 coding DNA: TGCGCCAGCAGTGTTGGAAGGCTAGCGAACACCGGGGAGCTGTTTTTT. Protein: CASSVGRLANTGELFF. The chain carries TRBV10-1 and TRBJ2-2; D is unresolved. Germline assignment: CDR1 WNHNN and CDR2 SYGVQD (reference sequence). V lost 4 bases to trimming and J lost 0 bases, with 12 bases between them. This CDR3 contains 16 residues.

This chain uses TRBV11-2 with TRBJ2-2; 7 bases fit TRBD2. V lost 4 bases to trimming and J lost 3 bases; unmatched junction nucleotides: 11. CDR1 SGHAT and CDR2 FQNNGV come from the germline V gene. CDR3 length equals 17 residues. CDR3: CASSSHPSGADTGELFF. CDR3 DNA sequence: TGTGCCAGCAGCTCGCACCCCAGCGGGGCTGACACCGGGGAGCTGTTTTTT.

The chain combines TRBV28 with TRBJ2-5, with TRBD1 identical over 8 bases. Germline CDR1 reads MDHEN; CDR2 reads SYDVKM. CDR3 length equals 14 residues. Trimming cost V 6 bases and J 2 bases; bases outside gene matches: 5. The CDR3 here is CASRTGQGQETQYF. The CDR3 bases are TGTGCCAGCAGAACCGGACAGGGACAAGAGACCCAGTACTTC.

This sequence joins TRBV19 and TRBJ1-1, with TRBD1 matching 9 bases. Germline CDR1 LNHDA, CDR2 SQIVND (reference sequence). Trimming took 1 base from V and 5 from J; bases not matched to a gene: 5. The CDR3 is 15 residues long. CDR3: CASSIGGDRATEAFF. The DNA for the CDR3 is TGTGCCAGTAGTATAGGAGGGGACAGGGCTACTGAAGCTTTCTTT.

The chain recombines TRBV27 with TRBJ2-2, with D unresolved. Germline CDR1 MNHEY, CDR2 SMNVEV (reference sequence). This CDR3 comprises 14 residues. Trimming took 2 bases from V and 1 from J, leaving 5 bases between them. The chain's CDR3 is CASSLAGNTGELFF. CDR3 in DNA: TGTGCCAGCAGTTTAGCAGGGAACACCGGGGAGCTGTTTTTT.

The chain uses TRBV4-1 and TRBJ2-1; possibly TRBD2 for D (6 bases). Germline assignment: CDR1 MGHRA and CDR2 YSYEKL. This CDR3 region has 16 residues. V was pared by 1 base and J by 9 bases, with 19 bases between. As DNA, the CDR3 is TGCGCCAGCAGCCAAGTTGGACGTTCCCTCGGGGGTGAGCAGTTCTTC. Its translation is CASSQVGRSLGGEQFF.

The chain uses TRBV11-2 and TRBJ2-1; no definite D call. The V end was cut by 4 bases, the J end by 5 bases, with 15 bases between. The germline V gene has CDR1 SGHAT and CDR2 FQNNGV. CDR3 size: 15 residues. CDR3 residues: CASSSFGHQDNEQFF. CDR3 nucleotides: TGTGCCAGCAGCTCTTTCGGGCATCAGGACAATGAGCAGTTCTTC.

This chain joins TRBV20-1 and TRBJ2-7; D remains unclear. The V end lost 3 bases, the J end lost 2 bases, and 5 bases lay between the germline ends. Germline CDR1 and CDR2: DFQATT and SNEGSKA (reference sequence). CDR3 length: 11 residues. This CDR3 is CSARGAYEQYF. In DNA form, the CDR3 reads TGCAGTGCTAGGGGCGCCTACGAGCAGTACTTC.

The CDR3: CASSLTGGNTEAFF. The CDR3 region has the DNA TGTGCCAGCAGCTTAACGGGTGGGAACACTGAAGCTTTCTTT. The V gene is TRBV7-3, the J gene TRBJ1-1; no clear D gene. V shed 0 bases and J shed 1 base, with 6 bases lying between them. The germline gives CDR1 SGHTA, CDR2 FQGTGA. This CDR3 comprises 14 residues.

CDR3 region: CASSLTGLKAFF. In DNA, the CDR3 is TGTGCCAGCAGCTTGACAGGGTTGAAAGCTTTCTTT. The chain carries TRBV7-2 and TRBJ1-1; 7 bases line up with TRBD1. CDR3 length: 12 residues. Unmatched junction bases numbered 4, after V lost 3 bases and J lost 9 bases. The germline CDR1 and CDR2 sequences are SGHTA and FQGNSA.

The CDR3 loop reads CASSRRSGTGNRGNTIYF. CDR3 nucleotide sequence: TGTGCCAGCAGCAGAAGGTCCGGGACCGGGAATCGTGGAAACACCATATATTTT. The chain couples TRBV5-4 to TRBJ1-3, with D tentatively TRBD1 (5 bases). V was pared by 4 bases and J by 3 bases, with 23 bases between. Germline CDR1 reads SGHNT; CDR2 reads YYREEE (reference sequence). The CDR3 spans 18 residues.

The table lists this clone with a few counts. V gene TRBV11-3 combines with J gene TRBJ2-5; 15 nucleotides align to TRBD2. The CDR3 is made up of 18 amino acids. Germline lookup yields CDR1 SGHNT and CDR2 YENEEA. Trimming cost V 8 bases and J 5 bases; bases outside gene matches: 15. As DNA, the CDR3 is TGTGCCAGCGCAGCCCATGGGACTAGCGGGGGGCGCGGGGAGACCCAGTACTTC. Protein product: CASAAHGTSGGRGETQYF.

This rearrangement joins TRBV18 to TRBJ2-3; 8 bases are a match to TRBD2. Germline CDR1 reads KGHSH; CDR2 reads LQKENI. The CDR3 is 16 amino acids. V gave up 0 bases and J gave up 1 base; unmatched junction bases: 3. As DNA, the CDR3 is TGTGCCAGCTCACCACCCGGGACTAGAGGCACAGATACGCAGTATTTT. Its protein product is CASSPPGTRGTDTQYF.

In nucleotides, the CDR3 is TGCGCCAGCAGCTTGGGTAGGACAGGGGTCTGGAACACTGAAGCTTTCTTT. This sequence encodes CASSLGRTGVWNTEAFF. The chain recombines TRBV5-1 with TRBJ1-1, with TRBD1 matching 9 bases. The CDR3 has 17 residues. CDR1 is SGHRS and CDR2 is YFSETQ in the germline V gene. V dropped 0 bases and J dropped 1; count of bases not matched to a gene: 7.

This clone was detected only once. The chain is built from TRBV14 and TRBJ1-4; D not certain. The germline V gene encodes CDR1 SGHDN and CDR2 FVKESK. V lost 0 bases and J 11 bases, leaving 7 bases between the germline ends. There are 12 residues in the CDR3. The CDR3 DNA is TGTGCCAGCAGCCAAGAAAGAAAGAAACTGTTTTTT. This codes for CASSQERKKLFF.